The clone carrying this T cell receptor beta chain has just one count. The data stem from a study of CD8 T cells in Susac syndrome. Germline V lookup: CDR1 SNHLY, CDR2 FYNNEI. With 1 base clipped from V and 8 bases from J, the junction kept 5 bases outside the gene matches. The CDR3 runs to 15 residues. The study sequenced TCR beta in blood CD8+ and CD4+ T cells. Random-hexamer reverse transcription was applied to about 0.45 to 1 ug RNA. An immunoSEQ multiplex PCR amplified TCR beta CDR3 over 54 Vbeta and 13 Jbeta. TCRdb processed the immunoSEQ multiplex PCR reads anew with MiXCR; each CDR3 protein has one entry. The data hold about 130,000 distinct CDR3 sequences, with around 94% observed a single time.

The gene calls are TRBV2 and TRBJ1-4; 9 bases fit TRBD1. The source of this sequence is a human donor with multiple sclerosis. Sample: CD4+ T cells from PBMCs. For the CDR3, the DNA is TGTGCCAGCAGTGAAGAGGACAGGGGAGACGAAAAACTGTTTTTT. Protein sequence: CASSEEDRGDEKLFF.